Listed below are T cell receptor beta chains from one sample, sequenced in a study of T cell clusters in autoimmune cytopenias. TCRdb reprocessed the multiplex PCR reads and stores each CDR3 protein as one record, lacking DNA. The listing contains around 5,000 distinct CDR3 sequences. These same records also appear under a second study, on T cell repertoires in aging, cancer and after chemotherapy.

Material: peripheral blood. Every receptor here comes from a human donor in good health. Both conserved end residues are part of each CDR3. Fields, in order: V gene, J gene, clone size, CDR3 protein. A clone size is listed for some rows: how often the clone was seen (once, few, many), or a class if it is expanded.

v_call: TRBV29-1
j_call: TRBJ2-2
clone_size: medium-sized
cdr3_aa: CSVRTGGTTGELFF

v_call: TRBV6-6
j_call: TRBJ2-5
clone_size: -
cdr3_aa: CASSSSTSGKETQYF

v_call: TRBV27
j_call: TRBJ2-3
clone_size: -
cdr3_aa: CASSLKDFADTQYF

v_call: TRBV14
j_call: TRBJ1-1
clone_size: -
cdr3_aa: CASSQDGGIEAFF

v_call: TRBV19
j_call: TRBJ2-5
clone_size: medium-sized
cdr3_aa: CASSSQGQETQYF

v_call: TRBV6-5
j_call: TRBJ1-2
clone_size: -
cdr3_aa: CASSSLRQEVFWGYTF

v_call: TRBV19
j_call: TRBJ2-5
clone_size: medium-sized
cdr3_aa: CASSPRRGQETQYF

v_call: TRBV6-1
j_call: TRBJ2-3
clone_size: -
cdr3_aa: CASSQLAGGSDTQYF

v_call: TRBV18
j_call: TRBJ2-1
clone_size: -
cdr3_aa: CASSLGDLSYNEQFF

v_call: TRBV12-3/TRBV12-4
j_call: TRBJ2-7
clone_size: medium-sized
cdr3_aa: CASSLRQGSYEQYF

v_call: TRBV19
j_call: TRBJ2-6
clone_size: medium-sized
cdr3_aa: CASSAPGRVVAGANVLTF

v_call: TRBV6-2/TRBV6-3
j_call: TRBJ1-2
clone_size: -
cdr3_aa: CASSYSSYGYTF

v_call: TRBV6-2/TRBV6-3
j_call: TRBJ1-2
clone_size: -
cdr3_aa: CASSYSAPRVYGYTF

v_call: TRBV20-1
j_call: TRBJ2-7
clone_size: -
cdr3_aa: CSARVTAGADYEQYF

v_call: TRBV30
j_call: TRBJ2-7
clone_size: -
cdr3_aa: CAYAGDGSSYEQYF

v_call: TRBV30
j_call: TRBJ2-1
clone_size: medium-sized
cdr3_aa: CAWSALVGAEQFF

v_call: TRBV5-6
j_call: TRBJ2-4
clone_size: -
cdr3_aa: CASSLGGDIQYF

v_call: TRBV6-4
j_call: TRBJ2-2
clone_size: -
cdr3_aa: CASSEQGSTGELFF

v_call: TRBV30
j_call: TRBJ2-7
clone_size: medium-sized
cdr3_aa: CAWSVGEGRTEQYF

v_call: TRBV29-1
j_call: TRBJ2-7
clone_size: large
cdr3_aa: CSVEDRASYEQYF

v_call: TRBV6-1
j_call: TRBJ2-3
clone_size: -
cdr3_aa: CASSVGTGGGYSTDTQYF

v_call: TRBV4-3
j_call: TRBJ2-6
clone_size: -
cdr3_aa: CASSQDSGVQGANVLTF

v_call: TRBV6-1
j_call: TRBJ2-2
clone_size: medium-sized
cdr3_aa: CASSPQTGAPGELFF

v_call: TRBV27
j_call: TRBJ2-3
clone_size: medium-sized
cdr3_aa: CASSLYPSSPDTQYF

v_call: TRBV13
j_call: TRBJ2-5
clone_size: medium-sized
cdr3_aa: CASSSRQRGAQETQYF

v_call: TRBV5-6
j_call: TRBJ1-2
clone_size: -
cdr3_aa: CASSSGKDYTF

v_call: TRBV20-1
j_call: TRBJ2-2
clone_size: -
cdr3_aa: CSARRAGRLNTGELFF

v_call: TRBV29-1
j_call: TRBJ2-7
clone_size: large
cdr3_aa: CSVLLAGGSYEQYF

v_call: TRBV12-3/TRBV12-4
j_call: TRBJ2-7
clone_size: -
cdr3_aa: CASRPTGYYEQYF

v_call: TRBV27
j_call: TRBJ1-6
clone_size: medium-sized
cdr3_aa: CASSLLDVTSYNSPLHF

v_call: TRBV6-5
j_call: TRBJ2-1
clone_size: medium-sized
cdr3_aa: CASRPGLGGTYNEQFF

v_call: TRBV19
j_call: TRBJ2-5
clone_size: medium-sized
cdr3_aa: CASSIGRAQQGETQYF